Following are 2 T cell receptor beta chains from one sample sequenced in a study of T cell changes during pregnancy in multiple sclerosis (dated by TCRdb to about 2019). Library generation was performed with the immunoSEQ multiplex PCR assay. TCRdb obtained this table from immuneACCESS and retained in-frame rearrangements with V and J assigned. These tables miss some clones; where compared with another copy, unresolved V genes account for less than half of the shortfall, and the remainder is unexplained. A total of over 35,000 clones appear in this sample, around nine tenths of them only once. More than 7% of the sample is in the top ten clones. Sample: CD8+ T cells from peripheral blood mononuclear cells, taken before pregnancy. The receptors stem from a female donor with multiple sclerosis, enrolled in a pregnancy study.

The J gene is TRBJ1-4, the V gene TRBV7-9; the D is unclear. Germline CDR1 reads SEHNR; CDR2 reads FQNEAQ (reference sequence). Trimming shortened V by 5 bases and J by 1 base, and 5 bases separated the two germline ends. The CDR3 has 13 residues. The CDR3 sequence is CASSPGTNEKLFF. Here the CDR3 DNA reads TGTGCCAGCAGCCCCGGAACTAATGAAAAACTGTTTTTT.

The V call is TRBV28, the J call TRBJ2-7; TRBD2 matches at 13 bases. Unmatched junction bases numbered 9, after V lost 5 bases and J lost 5 bases. This CDR3 has 16 amino acids. Germline CDR1 reads MDHEN; CDR2 reads SYDVKM. This CDR3 reads CASSTWTSGSDDEQYF. DNA of the CDR3: TGTGCCAGCAGTACTTGGACTAGCGGGAGCGACGACGAGCAGTACTTC. The full variable domain, with the rest looked up from reference TRBV28 and TRBJ2-7, is DVKVTQSSRYLVKRTGEKVFLECVQDMDHENMFWYRQDPGLGLRLIYFSYDVKMKEKGDIPEGYSVSREKKERFSLILESASTNQTSMYLCASSTWTSGSDDEQYFGPGTRLTVT.